The text below deals with one T cell receptor (beta chain). This CDR3 is built from 14 residues. The trim removed 6 bases at V and 4 bases at J, leaving 0 bases unmatched. Per the germline V gene, CDR1 is SGHTA and CDR2 is FQGNSA. How the authors handled the data: Reference gene primer amplification gave nucleated cell count estimates. Libraries were prepared by immunoSEQ multiplex PCR; TCRdb keeps only in-frame clonotypes and omits some of them. V and J calls and clone size are as listed in that table; D and trimming were resolved from the DNA. The sample includes roughly 210,000 clones, roughly 80% of them seen just once. The record originates from a study of blood T cell repertoires in COVID-19. Overall study: Italy, Spain and the United States were the sources of the convalescent and acute COVID-19 samples.

Source material: peripheral blood. The gene calls are TRBV7-2 and TRBJ2-1; 13 bases are a match to TRBD2. The receptor's source is an elderly woman with COVID-19, enrolled during active disease. CDR3 bases: TGTGCCAGCAGGGGACTAGCGGGGTACAATGAGCAGTTCTTC. It yields the protein CASRGLAGYNEQFF.